This TCR beta chain was documented in a study of blood T cell repertoires in COVID-19. For the study at large: Samples representing acute and convalescent COVID-19 were sourced from the United States, Italy and Spain. PBMCs, B-cell-depleted T cells, or T cells provided the cDNA or gDNA that made up the material.

Sequenced by immunoSEQ multiplex PCR; TCRdb stores in-frame clones only, minus some. The data hold some 250,000 clones, with around 93% observed a single time. Unmatched junction bases numbered 3, after V lost 5 bases and J lost 5 bases. CDR1 and CDR2 from the germline V gene are WSHSY and SAAADI. CDR3 length: 14 residues. Allocation to cohorts depended on clinical history reported by the participants. The sequencing sample was made of PBMCs or T cells enriched from blood (not recorded which). The chain is built from TRBV10-2 and TRBJ2-5; 12 bases align to TRBD2. This clonotype was sampled from a human donor in a cohort exposed to, infected with or recovered from COVID-19 (not recorded which). The donor label of this sample is uncertain. The CDR3 spells CASSLAGGMETQYF. CDR3 sequence (DNA): TGCGCCAGCAGTCTAGCGGGGGGGATGGAGACCCAGTACTTC.